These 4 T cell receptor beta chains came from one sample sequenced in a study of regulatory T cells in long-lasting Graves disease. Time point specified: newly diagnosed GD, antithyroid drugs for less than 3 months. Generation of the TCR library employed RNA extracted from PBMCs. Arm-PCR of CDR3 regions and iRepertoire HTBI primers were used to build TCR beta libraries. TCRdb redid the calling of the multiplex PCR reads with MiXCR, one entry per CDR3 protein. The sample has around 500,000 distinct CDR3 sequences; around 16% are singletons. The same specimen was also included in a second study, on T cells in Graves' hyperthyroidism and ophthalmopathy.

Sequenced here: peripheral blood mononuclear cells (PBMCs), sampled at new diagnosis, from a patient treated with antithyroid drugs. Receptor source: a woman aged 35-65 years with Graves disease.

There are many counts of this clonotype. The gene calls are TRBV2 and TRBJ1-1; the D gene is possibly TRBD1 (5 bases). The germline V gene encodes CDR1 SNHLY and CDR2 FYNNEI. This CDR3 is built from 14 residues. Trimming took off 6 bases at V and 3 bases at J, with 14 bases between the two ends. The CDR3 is CASSTMTGDTEAFF. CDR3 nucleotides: TGTGCCAGCAGCACGATGACGGGGGACACTGAAGCTTTCTTT.

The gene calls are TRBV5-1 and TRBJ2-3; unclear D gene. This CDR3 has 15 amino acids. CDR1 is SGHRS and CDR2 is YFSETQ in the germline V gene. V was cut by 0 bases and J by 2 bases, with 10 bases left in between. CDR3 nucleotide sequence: TGCGCCAGCAGCTTGGGGCAGGCCTACACAGATACGCAGTATTTT. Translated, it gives CASSLGQAYTDTQYF.

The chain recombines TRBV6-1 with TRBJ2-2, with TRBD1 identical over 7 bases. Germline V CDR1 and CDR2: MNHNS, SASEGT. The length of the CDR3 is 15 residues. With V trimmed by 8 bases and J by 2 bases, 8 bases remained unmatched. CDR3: CASQRTGVNTGELFF. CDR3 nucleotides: TGTGCCAGCCAAAGGACAGGAGTAAACACCGGGGAGCTGTTTTTT.

For the CDR3, the DNA is TGTGCCAGCAGTGAAGCTAAGGCAACTAACTATGGCTACACCTTC. Protein: CASSEAKATNYGYTF. The rearrangement uses TRBV6-1 and TRBJ1-2; D unclear. The ends were cut back, 0 bases at V and 0 bases at J, with 8 bases in the middle. The CDR3 has 15 residues. From germline, CDR1 is MNHNS and CDR2 SASEGT.